This T cell receptor (beta chain) was sequenced during a study of cytomegalovirus exposure and HLA in healthy donors. Study-wide results and caveats: Cytomegalovirus-associated TCR beta chains were listed, numbering over 150.

Concerning this clone itself: Its specificity is unknown.

The CDR3 covers 16 residues. CDR1 SQVTM and CDR2 ANQGSEA come from the germline V gene. V was pared by 1 base and J by 4 bases, with 17 bases between. Donors were drawn from the roughly 120-subject validation cohort, separate from the approximately 620-subject first cohort. Here immunoSEQ multiplex PCR was the method, and the copy in TCRdb shows in-frame clones only, minus some. The table shows about 200,000 clones, with around 88% occurring only once. This TCR was sampled from a woman aged 18 to 35 in good health and CMV-seronegative. Sequenced input: PBMCs. The J gene is TRBJ2-1, the V gene TRBV29-1; D is unresolved. The CDR3 region has the DNA TGCAGCGTTGAAGCACCACACCGGCAGACATACAATGAGCAGTTCTTC. Amino acids: CSVEAPHRQTYNEQFF.